This T cell receptor (beta chain) comes out of a study of blood T cell repertoires in COVID-19. Germline V CDR1 and CDR2: SGHDT, YYEEEE. V lost 10 bases and J lost 0, with 11 bases in between. This CDR3 region has 13 residues. In the original processing: Estimated nucleated cell counts came from reference gene primer amplification. This table comes from immunoSEQ multiplex PCR, and its TCRdb copy is limited to in-frame clones, with some not included. V and J calls and clone size follow that table, whereas D and trimming were derived from the DNA. The sample lists tens of thousands of clones, over 80% seen once, with around 3.3% in the top ten.

The sample was peripheral blood. The receptor was derived from a man aged 50-59 years with acute or convalescent COVID-19. The V gene is TRBV5-6, the J gene TRBJ1-3; D perhaps matches TRBD1 (5 bases). CDR3: CAPRDYSGNTIYF. Written as DNA, the CDR3 is TGTGCCCCCCGGGACTACTCTGGAAACACCATATATTTT.